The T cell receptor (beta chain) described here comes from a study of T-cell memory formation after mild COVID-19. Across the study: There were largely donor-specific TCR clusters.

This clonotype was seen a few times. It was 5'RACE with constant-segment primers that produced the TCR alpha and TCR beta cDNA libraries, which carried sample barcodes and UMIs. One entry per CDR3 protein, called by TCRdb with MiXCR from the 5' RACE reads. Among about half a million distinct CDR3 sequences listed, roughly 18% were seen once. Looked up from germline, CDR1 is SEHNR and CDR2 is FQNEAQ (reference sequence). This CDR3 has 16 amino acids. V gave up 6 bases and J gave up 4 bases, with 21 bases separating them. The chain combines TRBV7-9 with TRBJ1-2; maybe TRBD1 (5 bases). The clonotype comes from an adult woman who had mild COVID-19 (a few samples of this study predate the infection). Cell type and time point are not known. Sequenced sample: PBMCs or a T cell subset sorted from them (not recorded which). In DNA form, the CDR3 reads TGTGCCAGCAGACTCATAACACAGGCGGGTCGCTATGGCTACACCTTC. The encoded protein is CASRLITQAGRYGYTF.